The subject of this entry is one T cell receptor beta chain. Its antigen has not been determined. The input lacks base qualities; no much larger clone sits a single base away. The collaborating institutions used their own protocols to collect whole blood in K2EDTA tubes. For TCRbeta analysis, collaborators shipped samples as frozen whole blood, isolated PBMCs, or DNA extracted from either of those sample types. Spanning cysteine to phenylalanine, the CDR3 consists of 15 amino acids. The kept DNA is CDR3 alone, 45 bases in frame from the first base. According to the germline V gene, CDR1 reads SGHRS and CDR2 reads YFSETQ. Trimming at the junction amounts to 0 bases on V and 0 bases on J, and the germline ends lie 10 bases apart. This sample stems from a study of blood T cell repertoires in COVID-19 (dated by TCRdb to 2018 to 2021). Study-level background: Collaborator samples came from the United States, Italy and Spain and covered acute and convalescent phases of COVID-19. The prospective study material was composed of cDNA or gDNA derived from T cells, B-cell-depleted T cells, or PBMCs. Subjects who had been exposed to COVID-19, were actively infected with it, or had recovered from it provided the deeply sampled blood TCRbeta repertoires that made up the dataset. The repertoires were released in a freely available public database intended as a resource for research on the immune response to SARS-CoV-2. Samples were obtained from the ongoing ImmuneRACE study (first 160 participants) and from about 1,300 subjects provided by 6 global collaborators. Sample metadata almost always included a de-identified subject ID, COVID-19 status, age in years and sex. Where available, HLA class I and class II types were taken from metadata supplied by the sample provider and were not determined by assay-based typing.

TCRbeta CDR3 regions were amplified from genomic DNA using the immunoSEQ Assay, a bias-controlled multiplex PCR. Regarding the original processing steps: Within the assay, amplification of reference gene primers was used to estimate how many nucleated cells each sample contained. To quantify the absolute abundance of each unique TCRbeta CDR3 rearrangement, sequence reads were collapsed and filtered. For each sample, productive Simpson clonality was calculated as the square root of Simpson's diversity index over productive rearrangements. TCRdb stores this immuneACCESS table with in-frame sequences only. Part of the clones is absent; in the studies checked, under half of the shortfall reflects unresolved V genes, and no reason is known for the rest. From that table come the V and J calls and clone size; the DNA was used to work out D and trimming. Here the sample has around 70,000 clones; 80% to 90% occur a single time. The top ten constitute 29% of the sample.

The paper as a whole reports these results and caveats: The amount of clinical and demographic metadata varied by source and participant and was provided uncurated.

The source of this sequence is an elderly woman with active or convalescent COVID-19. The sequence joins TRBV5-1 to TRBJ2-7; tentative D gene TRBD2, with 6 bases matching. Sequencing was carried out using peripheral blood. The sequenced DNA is TGCGCCAGCAGCTTGGCAGGGACTTCCTCCTACGAGCAGTACTTC. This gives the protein CASSLAGTSSYEQYF.